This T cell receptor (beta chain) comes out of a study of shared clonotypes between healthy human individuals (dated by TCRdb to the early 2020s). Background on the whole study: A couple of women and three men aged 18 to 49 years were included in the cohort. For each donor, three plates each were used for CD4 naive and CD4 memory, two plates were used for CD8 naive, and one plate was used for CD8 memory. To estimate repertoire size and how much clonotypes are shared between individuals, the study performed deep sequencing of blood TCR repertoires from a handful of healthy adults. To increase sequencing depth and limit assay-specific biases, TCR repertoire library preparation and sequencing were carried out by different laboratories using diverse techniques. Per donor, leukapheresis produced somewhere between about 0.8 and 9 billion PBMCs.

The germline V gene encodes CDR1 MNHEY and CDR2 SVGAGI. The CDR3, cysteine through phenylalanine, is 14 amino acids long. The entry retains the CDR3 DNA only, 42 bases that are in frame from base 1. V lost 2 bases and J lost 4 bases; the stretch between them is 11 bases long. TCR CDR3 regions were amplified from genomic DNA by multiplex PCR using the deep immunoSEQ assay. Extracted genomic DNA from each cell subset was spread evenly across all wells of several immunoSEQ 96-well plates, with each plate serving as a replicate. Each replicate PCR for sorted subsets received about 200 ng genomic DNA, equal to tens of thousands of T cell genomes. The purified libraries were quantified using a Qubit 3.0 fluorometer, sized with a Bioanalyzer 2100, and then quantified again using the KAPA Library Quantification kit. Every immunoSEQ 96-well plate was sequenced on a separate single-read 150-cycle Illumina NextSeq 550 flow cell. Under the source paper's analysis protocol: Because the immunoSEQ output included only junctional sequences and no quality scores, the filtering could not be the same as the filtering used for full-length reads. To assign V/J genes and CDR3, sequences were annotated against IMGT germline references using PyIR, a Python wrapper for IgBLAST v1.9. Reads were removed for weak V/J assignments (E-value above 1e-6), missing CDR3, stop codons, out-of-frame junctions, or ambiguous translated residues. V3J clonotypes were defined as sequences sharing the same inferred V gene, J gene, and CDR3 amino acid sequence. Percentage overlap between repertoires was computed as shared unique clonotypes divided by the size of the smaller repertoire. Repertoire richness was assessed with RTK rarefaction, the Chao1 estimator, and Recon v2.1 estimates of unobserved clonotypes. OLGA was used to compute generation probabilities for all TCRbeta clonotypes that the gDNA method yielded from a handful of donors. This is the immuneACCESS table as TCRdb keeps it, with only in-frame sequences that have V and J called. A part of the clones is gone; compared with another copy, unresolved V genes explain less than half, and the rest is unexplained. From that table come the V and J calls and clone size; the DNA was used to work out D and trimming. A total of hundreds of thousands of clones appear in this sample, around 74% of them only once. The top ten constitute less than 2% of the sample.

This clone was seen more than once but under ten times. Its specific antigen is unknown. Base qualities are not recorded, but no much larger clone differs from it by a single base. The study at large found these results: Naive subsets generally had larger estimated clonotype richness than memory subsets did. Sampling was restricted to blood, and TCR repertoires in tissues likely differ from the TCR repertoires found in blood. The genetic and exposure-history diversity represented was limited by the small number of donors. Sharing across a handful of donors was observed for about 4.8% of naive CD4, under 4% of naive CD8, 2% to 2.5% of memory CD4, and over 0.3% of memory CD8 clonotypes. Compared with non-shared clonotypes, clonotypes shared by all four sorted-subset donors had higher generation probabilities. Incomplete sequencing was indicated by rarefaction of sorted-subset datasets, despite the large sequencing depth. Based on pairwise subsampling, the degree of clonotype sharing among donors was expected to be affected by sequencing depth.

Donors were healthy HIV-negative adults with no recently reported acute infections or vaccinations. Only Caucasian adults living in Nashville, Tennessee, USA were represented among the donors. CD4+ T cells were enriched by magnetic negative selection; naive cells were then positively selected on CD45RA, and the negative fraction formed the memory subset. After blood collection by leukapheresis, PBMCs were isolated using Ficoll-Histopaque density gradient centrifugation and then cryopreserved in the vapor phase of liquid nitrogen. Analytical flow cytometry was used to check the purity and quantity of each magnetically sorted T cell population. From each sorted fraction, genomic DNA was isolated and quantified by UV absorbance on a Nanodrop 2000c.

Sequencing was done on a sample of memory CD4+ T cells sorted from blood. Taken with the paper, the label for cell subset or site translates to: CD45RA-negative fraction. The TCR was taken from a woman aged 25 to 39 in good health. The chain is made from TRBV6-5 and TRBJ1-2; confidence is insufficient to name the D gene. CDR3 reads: CASSYKGAPYGYTF. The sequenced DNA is TGTGCCAGCAGTTACAAGGGAGCCCCCTATGGCTACACCTTC.